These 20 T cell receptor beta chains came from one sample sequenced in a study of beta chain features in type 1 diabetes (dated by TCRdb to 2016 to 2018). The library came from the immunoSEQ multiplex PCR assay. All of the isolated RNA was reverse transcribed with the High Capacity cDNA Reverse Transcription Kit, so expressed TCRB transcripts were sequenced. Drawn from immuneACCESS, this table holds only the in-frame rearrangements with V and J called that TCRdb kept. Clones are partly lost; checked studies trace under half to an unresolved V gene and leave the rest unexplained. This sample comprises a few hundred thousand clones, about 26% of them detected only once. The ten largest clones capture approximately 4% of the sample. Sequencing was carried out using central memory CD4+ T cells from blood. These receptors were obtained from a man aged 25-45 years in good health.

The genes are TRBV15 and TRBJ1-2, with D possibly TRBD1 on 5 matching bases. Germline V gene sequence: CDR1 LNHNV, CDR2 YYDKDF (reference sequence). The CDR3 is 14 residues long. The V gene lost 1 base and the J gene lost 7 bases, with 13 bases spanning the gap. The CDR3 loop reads CATSRGGEDAGYTF. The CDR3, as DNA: TGTGCCACCAGCAGAGGGGGGGAGGATGCTGGCTACACCTTC.

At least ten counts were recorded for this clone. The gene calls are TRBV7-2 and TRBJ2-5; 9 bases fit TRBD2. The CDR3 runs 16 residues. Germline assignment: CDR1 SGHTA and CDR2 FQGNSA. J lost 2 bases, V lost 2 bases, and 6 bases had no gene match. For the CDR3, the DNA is TGTGCCAGCAGCTTAACGACGGGACTAGCTCAAGAGACCCAGTACTTC. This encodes CASSLTTGLAQETQYF.

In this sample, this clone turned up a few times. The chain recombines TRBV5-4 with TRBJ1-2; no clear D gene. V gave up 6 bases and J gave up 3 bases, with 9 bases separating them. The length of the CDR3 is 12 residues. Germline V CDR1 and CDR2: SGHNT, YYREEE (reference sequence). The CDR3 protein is CASTFNDYGYTF. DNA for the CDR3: TGTGCCAGCACCTTTAACGACTATGGCTACACCTTC.

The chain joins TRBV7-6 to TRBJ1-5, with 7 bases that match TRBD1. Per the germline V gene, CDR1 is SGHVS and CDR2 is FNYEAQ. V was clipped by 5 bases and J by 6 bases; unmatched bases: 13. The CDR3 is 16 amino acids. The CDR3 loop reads CASSARQGDGGQPQHF. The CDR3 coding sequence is TGTGCCAGCAGCGCAAGACAGGGAGATGGGGGTCAGCCCCAGCATTTT.

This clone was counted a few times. CDR3 sequence reads: CASSLGTGEQYF. CDR3 sequence (DNA): TGTGCCAGCAGCTTAGGTACCGGAGAGCAGTACTTC. V usage is TRBV7-2 and J usage is TRBJ2-7; no reliable D call. This CDR3 is built from 12 residues. CDR1 is SGHTA and CDR2 is FQGNSA in the germline V gene. The V end was cut by 1 base, the J end by 7 bases, with 8 bases between.

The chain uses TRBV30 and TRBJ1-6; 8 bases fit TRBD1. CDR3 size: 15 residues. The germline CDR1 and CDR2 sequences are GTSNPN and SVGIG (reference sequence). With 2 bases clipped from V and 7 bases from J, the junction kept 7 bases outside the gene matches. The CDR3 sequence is CAWSLDRVGNSPLHF. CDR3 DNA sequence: TGTGCCTGGAGTCTGGACAGGGTGGGCAATTCACCCCTCCACTTT. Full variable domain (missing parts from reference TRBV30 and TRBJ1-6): SQTIHQWPATLVQPVGSPLSLECTVEGTSNPNLYWYRQAAGRGLQLLFYSVGIGQISSEVPQNLSASRPQDRQFILSSKKLLLSDSGFYLCAWSLDRVGNSPLHFGNGTRLTVT.

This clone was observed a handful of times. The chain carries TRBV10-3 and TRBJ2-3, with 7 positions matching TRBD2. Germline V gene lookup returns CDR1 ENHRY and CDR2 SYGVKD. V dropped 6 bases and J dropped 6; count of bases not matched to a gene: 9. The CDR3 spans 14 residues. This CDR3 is CAISDVREGDTQYF. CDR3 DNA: TGTGCCATCAGCGATGTAAGGGAGGGGGATACGCAGTATTTT.

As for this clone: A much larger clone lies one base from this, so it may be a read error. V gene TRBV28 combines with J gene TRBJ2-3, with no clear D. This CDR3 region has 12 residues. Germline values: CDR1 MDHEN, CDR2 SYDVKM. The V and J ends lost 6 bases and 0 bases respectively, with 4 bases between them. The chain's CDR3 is CASSDSTDTQYF. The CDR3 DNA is TGTGCCAGCAGCGACAGCACAGATACGCAGTATTTT.

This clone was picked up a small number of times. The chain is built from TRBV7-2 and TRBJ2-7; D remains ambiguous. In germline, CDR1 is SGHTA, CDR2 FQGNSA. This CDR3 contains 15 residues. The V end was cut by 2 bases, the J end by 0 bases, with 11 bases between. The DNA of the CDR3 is TGTGCCAGCAGCTTAACTCGACCGCCCTCCTACGAGCAGTACTTC. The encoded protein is CASSLTRPPSYEQYF.

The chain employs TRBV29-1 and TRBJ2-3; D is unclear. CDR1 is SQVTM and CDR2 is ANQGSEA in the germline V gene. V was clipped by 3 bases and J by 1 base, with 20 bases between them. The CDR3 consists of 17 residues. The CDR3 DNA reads TGCAGCGTTGAGGTACTTGAGAGCCCCGGTGGCACAGATACGCAGTATTTT. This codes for CSVEVLESPGGTDTQYF.

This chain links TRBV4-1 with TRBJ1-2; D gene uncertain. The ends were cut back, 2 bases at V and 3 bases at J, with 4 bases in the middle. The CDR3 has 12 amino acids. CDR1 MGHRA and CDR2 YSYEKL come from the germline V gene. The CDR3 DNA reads TGCGCCAGCAGCCAACCTGACTATGGCTACACCTTC. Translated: CASSQPDYGYTF.

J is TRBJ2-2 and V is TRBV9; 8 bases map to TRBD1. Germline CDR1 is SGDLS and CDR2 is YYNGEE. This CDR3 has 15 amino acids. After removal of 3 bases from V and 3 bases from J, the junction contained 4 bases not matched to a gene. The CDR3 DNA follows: TGTGCCAGCAGCGCCTCGGGACAGGACACCGGGGAGCTGTTTTTT. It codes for CASSASGQDTGELFF.

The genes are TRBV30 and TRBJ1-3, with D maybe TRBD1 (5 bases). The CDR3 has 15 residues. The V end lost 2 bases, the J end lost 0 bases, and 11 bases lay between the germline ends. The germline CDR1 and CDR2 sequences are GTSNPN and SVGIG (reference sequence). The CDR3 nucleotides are TGTGCCTGGAGTCCGACAGCTAACTCTGGAAACACCATATATTTT. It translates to CAWSPTANSGNTIYF.

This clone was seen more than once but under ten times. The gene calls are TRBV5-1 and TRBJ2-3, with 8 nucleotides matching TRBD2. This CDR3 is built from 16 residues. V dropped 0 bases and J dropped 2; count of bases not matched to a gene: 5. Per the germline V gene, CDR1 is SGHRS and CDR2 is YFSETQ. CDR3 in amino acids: CASSLGDGRATDTQYF. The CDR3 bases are TGCGCCAGCAGCTTGGGTGACGGGAGGGCCACAGATACGCAGTATTTT. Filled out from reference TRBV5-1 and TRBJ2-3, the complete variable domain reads KAGVTQTPRYLIKTRGQQVTLSCSPISGHRSVSWYQQTPGQGLQFLFEYFSETQRNKGNFPGRFSGRQFSNSRSEMNVSTLELGDSALYLCASSLGDGRATDTQYFGPGTRLTVL.

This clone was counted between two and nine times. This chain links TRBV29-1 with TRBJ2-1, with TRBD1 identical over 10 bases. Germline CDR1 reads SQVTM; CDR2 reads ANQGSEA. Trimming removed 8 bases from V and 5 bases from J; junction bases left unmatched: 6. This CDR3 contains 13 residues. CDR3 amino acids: CSLRGQGNNEQFF. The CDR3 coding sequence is TGCAGCCTCAGGGGACAGGGGAACAATGAGCAGTTCTTC.

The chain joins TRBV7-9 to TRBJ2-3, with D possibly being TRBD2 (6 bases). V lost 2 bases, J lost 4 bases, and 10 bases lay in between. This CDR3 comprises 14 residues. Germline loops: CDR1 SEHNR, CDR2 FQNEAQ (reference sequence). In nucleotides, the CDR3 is TGTGCCAGCAGCTTAAAACTAGCTCCAGATACGCAGTATTTT. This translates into CASSLKLAPDTQYF.

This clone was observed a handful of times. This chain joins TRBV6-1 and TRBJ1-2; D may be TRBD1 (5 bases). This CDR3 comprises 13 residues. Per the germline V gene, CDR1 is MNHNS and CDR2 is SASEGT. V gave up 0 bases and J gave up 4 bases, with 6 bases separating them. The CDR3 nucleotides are TGTGCCAGCAGTGAAGCGGGGGGCTATGGCTACACCTTC. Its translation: CASSEAGGYGYTF.

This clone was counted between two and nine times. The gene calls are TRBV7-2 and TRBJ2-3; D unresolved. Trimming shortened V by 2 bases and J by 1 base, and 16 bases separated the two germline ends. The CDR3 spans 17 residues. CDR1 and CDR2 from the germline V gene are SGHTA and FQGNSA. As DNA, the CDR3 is TGTGCCAGCAGCTTACGCAACGCAGGTGGCCGCACAGATACGCAGTATTTT. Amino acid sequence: CASSLRNAGGRTDTQYF.

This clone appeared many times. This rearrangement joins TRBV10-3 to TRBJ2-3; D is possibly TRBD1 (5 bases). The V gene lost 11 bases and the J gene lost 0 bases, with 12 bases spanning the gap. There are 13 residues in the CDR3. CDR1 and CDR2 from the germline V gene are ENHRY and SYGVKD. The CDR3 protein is CACRQYSTDTQYF. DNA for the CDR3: TGTGCCTGCCGACAGTATAGCACAGATACGCAGTATTTT.

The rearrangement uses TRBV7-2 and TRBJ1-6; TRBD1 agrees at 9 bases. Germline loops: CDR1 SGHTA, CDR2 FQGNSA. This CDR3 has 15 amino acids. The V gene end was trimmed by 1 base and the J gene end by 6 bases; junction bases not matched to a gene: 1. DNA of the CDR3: TGTGCCAGCAGCTTAGAGACAGGGGGTAATTCACCCCTCCACTTT. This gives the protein CASSLETGGNSPLHF.